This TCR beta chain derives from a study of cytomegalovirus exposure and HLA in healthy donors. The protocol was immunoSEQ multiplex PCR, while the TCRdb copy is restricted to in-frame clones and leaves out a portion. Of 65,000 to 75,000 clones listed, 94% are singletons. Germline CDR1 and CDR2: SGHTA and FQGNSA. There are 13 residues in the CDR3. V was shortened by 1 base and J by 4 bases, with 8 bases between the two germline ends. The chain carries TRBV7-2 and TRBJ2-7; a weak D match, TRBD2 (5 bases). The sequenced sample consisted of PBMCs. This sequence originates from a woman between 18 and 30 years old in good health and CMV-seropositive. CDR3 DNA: TGTGCCAGCAGCTTAGGGAGGAGGTACGAGCAGTACTTC. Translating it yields CASSLGRRYEQYF.